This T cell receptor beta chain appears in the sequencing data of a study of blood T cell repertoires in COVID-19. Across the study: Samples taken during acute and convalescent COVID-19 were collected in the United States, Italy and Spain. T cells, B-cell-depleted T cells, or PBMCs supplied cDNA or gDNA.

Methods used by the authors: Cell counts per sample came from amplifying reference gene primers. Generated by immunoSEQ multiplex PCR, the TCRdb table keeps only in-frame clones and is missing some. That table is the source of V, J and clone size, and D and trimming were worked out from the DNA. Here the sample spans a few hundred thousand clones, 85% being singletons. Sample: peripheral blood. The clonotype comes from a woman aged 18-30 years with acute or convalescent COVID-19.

CDR3 sequence: CASRGTTTNEKLFF. The CDR3 DNA reads TGTGCCAGCAGGGGGACAACAACTAATGAAAAACTGTTTTTT. The chain carries TRBV6-1 and TRBJ1-4; perhaps TRBD1 as D (6 bases). Germline V gene sequence: CDR1 MNHNS, CDR2 SASEGT. The CDR3 consists of 14 residues. V was trimmed by 6 bases and J by 0 bases, leaving 8 bases between them.